This TCR beta chain was profiled in a study of graft-versus-host responses after intestinal transplantation. Study as a whole: Recipients obtained multivisceral, liver-intestinal, or isolated intestinal transplants. Once they had received anti-thymocyte globulin induction, all recipients took tacrolimus and steroids for about 3 years. Study-wide results and caveats: Ileal or blood samples showed some GvH clones first, and such clones were also found in recipient marrow. Peak GvH clone levels in circulation were associated with early post-transplant HvG declines.

About this clone itself: Its antigen remains unknown.

Using immunoSEQ multiplex PCR, the repertoire was profiled, and TCRdb retains in-frame clones only, with some absent. Found here are around 96,000 clones, 90% of them singletons; the top ten hold about 16%. Germline CDR1 reads SNHLY; CDR2 reads FYNNEI. V was pared by 7 bases and J by 6 bases, with 4 bases of the junction left unmatched. The CDR3 is 12 amino acids. This TCR came from a human patient who received an intestinal transplant, so some T cells may come from the graft donor. The chain couples TRBV2 to TRBJ2-3, with TRBD2 identical over 7 bases. The source material was PBMCs, sampled about 460 days after intestinal transplant. CDR3 amino acids: CASIKLADTQYF. CDR3 nucleotide sequence: TGTGCCAGCATAAAACTAGCGGATACGCAGTATTTT.